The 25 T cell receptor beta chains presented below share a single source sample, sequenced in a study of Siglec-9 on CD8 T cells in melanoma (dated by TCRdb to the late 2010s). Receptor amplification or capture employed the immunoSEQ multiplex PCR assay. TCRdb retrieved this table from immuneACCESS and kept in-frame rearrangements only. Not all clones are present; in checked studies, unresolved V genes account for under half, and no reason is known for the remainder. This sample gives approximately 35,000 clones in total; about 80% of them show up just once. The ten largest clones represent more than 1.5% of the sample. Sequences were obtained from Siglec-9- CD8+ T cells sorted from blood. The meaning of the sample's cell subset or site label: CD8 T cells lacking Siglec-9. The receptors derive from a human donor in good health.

In nucleotides, the CDR3 is TGTGCCAGCAGCTTCGTAGGGGAACATAATACAGATACGCAGTATTTT. Translated: CASSFVGEHNTDTQYF. The chain links TRBV7-6 to TRBJ2-3; tentatively, D is TRBD1 (5 bases). V was cut by 3 bases and J by 3 bases, with 16 bases left in between. This CDR3 is 16 amino acids long. The V gene's germline CDR1 is SGHVS and CDR2 FNYEAQ.

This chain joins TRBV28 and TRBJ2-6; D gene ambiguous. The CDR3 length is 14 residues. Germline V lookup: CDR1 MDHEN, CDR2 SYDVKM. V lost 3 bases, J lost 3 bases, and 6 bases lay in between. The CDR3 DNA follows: TGTGCCAGCAGTTTGAGACTTGGGGCCAACGTCCTGACTTTC. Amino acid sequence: CASSLRLGANVLTF.

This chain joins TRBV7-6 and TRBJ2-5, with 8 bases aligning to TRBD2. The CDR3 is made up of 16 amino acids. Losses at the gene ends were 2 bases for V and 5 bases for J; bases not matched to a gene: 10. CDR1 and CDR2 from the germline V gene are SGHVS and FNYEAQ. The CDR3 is CASSLPSGGAMETQYF. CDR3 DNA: TGTGCCAGCAGCTTACCCTCGGGGGGGGCCATGGAGACCCAGTACTTC.

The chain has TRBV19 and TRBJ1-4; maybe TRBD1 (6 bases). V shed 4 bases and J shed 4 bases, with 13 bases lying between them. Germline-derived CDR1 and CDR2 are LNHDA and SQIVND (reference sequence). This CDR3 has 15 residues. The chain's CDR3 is CASSTTGWDNEKLFF. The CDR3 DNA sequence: TGTGCCAGTAGTACCACAGGGTGGGATAATGAAAAACTGTTTTTT.

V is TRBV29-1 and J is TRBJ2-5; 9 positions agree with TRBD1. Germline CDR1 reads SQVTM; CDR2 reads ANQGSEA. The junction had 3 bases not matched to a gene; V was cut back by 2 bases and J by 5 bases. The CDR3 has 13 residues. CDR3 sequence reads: CSVETGGAETQYF. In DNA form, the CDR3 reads TGCAGCGTTGAAACAGGGGGCGCGGAGACCCAGTACTTC.

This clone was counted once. The CDR3 DNA is TGTGCCAGCAGCCCAAGGCCCCTGACAGGGAAGGAGACCCAGTACTTC. Translated: CASSPRPLTGKETQYF. J is TRBJ2-5 and V is TRBV11-2; TRBD1 matches at 7 bases. CDR3 length: 16 residues. V shed 5 bases and J 5 bases; nucleotides not matched to a gene: 14. Germline V gene sequence: CDR1 SGHAT, CDR2 FQNNGV. The whole variable domain, filled in from reference TRBV11-2 and TRBJ2-5, reads EAGVAQSPRYKIIEKRQSVAFWCNPISGHATLYWYQQILGQGPKLLIQFQNNGVVDDSQLPKDRFSAERLKGVDSTLKIQPAKLEDSAVYLCASSPRPLTGKETQYFGPGTRLLVL.

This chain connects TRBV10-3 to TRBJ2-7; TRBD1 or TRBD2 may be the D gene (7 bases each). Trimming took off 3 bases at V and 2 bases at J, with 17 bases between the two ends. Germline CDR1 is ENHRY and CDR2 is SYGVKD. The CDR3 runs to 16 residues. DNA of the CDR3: TGTGCCATCAGTGACCCAGCGGGGACAGAGACCTACGAGCAGTACTTC. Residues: CAISDPAGTETYEQYF.

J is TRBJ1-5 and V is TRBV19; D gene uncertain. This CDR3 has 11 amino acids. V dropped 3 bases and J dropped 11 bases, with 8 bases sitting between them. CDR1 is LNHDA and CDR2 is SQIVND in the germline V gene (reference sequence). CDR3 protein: CASSIGKAQHF. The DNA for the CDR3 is TGTGCCAGTAGTATTGGGAAGGCCCAGCATTTT.

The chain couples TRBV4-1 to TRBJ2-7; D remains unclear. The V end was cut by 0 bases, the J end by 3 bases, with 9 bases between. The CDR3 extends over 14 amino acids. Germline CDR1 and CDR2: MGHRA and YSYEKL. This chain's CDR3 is CASSQDYLSYEQYF. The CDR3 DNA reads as TGCGCCAGCAGCCAAGATTACCTCAGCTACGAGCAGTACTTC.

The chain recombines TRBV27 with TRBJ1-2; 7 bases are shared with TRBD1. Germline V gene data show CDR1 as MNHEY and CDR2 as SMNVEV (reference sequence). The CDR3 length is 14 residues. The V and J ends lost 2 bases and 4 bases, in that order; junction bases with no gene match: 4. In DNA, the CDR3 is TGTGCCAGCAGTTTAACAGGGGATGTCTATGGCTACACCTTC. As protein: CASSLTGDVYGYTF.

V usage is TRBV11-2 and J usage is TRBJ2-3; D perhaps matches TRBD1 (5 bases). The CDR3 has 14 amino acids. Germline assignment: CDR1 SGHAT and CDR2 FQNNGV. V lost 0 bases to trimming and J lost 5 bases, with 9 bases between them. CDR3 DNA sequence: TGTGCCAGCAGCTTAGACAGGGTCGGAGATACGCAGTATTTT. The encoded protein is CASSLDRVGDTQYF. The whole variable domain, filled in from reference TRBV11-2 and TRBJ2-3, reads EAGVAQSPRYKIIEKRQSVAFWCNPISGHATLYWYQQILGQGPKLLIQFQNNGVVDDSQLPKDRFSAERLKGVDSTLKIQPAKLEDSAVYLCASSLDRVGDTQYFGPGTRLTVL.

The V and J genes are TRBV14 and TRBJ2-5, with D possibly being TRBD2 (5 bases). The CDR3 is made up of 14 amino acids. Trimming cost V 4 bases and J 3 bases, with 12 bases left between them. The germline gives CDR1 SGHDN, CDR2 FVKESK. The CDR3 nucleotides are TGTGCCAGCAGCCCTTCAGCGGTTAAAGAGACCCAGTACTTC. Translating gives CASSPSAVKETQYF. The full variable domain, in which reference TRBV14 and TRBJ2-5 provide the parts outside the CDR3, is EAGVTQFPSHSVIEKGQTVTLRCDPISGHDNLYWYRRVMGKEIKFLLHFVKESKQDESGMPNNRFLAERTGGTYSTLKVQPAELEDSGVYFCASSPSAVKETQYFGPGTRLLVL.

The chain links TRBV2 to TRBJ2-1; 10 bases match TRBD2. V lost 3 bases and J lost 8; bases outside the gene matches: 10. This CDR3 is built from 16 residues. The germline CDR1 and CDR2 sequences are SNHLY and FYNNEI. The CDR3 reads CASSDFGSSGSHEQFF. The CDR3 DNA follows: TGTGCCAGCAGTGATTTTGGCTCTAGCGGGAGTCATGAGCAGTTCTTC. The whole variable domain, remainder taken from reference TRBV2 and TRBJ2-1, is EPEVTQTPSHQVTQMGQEVILRCVPISNHLYFYWYRQILGQKVEFLVSFYNNEISEKSEIFDDQFSVERPDGSNFTLKIRSTKLEDSAMYFCASSDFGSSGSHEQFFGPGTRLTVL.

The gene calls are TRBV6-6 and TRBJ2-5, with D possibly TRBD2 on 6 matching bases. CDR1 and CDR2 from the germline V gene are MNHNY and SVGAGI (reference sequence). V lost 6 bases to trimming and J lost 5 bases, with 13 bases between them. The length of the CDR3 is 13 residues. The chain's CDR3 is CASSPSGLETQYF. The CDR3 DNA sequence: TGTGCCAGCAGCCCCAGCGGGCTGGAGACCCAGTACTTC.

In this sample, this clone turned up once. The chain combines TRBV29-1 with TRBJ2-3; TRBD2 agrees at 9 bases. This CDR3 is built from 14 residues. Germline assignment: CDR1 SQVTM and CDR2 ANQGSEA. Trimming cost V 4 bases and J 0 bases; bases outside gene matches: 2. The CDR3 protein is CSVAAGGSTDTQYF. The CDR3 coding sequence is TGCAGCGTTGCGGCGGGAGGGAGCACAGATACGCAGTATTTT.

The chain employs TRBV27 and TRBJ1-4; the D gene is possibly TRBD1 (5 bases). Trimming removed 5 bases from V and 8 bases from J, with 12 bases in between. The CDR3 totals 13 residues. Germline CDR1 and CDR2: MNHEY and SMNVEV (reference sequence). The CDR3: CASSLTGAEKLFF. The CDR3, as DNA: TGTGCCAGCAGTCTTACCGGGGCCGAAAAACTGTTTTTT.

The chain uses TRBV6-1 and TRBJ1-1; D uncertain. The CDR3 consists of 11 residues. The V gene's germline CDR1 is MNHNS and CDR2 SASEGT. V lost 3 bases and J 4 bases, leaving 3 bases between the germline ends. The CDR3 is CASSELTEAFF. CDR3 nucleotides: TGTGCCAGCAGTGAGCTCACTGAAGCTTTCTTT.

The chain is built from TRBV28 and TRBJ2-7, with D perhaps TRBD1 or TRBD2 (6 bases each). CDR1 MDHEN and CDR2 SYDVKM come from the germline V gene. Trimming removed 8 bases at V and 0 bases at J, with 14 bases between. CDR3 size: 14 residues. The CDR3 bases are TGTGCCAGCGGCCCGGAGGGGGACTCCTACGAGCAGTACTTC. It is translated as CASGPEGDSYEQYF.

In DNA form, the CDR3 reads TGTGCCAGCAGCGTAGTGCCAGACAATGAAAAACTGTTTTTT. As protein: CASSVVPDNEKLFF. The rearrangement joins TRBV9 to TRBJ1-4; D unresolved. This CDR3 is 14 amino acids long. V dropped 0 bases and J dropped 5 bases, with 8 bases sitting between them. Germline V gene data show CDR1 as SGDLS and CDR2 as YYNGEE.

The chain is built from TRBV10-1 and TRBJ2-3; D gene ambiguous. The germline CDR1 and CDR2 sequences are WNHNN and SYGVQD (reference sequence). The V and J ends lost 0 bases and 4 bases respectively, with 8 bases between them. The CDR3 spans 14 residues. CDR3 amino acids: CASSESNGADTQYF. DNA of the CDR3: TGCGCCAGCAGTGAGTCGAATGGGGCAGATACGCAGTATTTT.

The CDR3 DNA is TGCAGCGGGGAGGGGAACACTGAAGCTTTCTTT. Translation: CSGEGNTEAFF. The chain couples TRBV29-1 to TRBJ1-1; D call uncertain. The ends were cut back, 7 bases at V and 1 base at J, with 7 bases in the middle. Germline assignment: CDR1 SQVTM and CDR2 ANQGSEA. The CDR3 is made up of 11 amino acids.

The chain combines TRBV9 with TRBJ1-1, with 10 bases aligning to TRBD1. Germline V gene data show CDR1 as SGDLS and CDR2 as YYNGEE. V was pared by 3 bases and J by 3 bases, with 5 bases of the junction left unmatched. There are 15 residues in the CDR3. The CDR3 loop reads CASSAATGGYTEAFF. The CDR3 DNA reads TGTGCCAGCAGCGCGGCGACAGGGGGCTACACTGAAGCTTTCTTT.

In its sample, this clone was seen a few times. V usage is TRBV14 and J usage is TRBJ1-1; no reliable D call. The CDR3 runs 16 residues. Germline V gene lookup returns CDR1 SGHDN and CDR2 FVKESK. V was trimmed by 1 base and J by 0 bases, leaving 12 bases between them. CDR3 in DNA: TGTGCCAGCAGCCAAGTAATTACGTACTTGAACACTGAAGCTTTCTTT. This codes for CASSQVITYLNTEAFF. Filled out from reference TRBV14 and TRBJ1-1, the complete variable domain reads EAGVTQFPSHSVIEKGQTVTLRCDPISGHDNLYWYRRVMGKEIKFLLHFVKESKQDESGMPNNRFLAERTGGTYSTLKVQPAELEDSGVYFCASSQVITYLNTEAFFGQGTRLTVV.

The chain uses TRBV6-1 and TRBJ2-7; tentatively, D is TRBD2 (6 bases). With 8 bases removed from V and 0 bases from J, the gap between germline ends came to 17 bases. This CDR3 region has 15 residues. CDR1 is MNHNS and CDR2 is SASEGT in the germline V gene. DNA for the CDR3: TGTGCCAGCCCAGTACGGGACTCCAGCTCCTACGAGCAGTACTTC. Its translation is CASPVRDSSSYEQYF.

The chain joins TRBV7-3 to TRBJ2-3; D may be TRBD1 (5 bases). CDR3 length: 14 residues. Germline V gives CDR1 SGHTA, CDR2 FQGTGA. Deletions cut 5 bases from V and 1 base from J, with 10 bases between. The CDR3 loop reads CASSQGYGTDTQYF. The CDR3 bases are TGTGCCAGCAGCCAGGGATATGGCACAGATACGCAGTATTTT.